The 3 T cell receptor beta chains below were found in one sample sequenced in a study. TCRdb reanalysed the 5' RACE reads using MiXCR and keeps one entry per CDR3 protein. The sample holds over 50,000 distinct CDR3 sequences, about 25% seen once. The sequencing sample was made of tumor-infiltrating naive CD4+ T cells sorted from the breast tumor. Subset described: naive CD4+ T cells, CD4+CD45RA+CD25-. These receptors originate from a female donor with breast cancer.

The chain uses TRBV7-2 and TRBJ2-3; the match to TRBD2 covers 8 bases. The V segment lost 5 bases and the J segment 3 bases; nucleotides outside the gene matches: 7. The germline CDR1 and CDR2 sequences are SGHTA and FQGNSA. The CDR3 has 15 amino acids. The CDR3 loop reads CASSPAGVETDTQYF. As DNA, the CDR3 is TGTGCCAGCAGCCCAGCGGGAGTAGAAACAGATACGCAGTATTTT.

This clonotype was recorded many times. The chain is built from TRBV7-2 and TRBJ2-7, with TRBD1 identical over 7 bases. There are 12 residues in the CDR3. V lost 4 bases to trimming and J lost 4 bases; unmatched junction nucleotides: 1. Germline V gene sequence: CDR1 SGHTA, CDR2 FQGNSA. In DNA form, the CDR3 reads TGTGCCAGCAGCTCGGGACAGTACGAGCAGTACTTC. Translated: CASSSGQYEQYF.

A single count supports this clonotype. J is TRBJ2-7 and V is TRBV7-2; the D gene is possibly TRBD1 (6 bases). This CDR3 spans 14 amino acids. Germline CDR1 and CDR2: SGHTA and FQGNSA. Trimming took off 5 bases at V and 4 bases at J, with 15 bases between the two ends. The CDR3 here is CASSLQGIWYEQYF. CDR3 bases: TGTGCCAGCAGCCTACAGGGAATCTGGTACGAGCAGTACTTC. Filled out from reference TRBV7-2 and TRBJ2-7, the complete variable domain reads GAGVSQSPSNKVTEKGKDVELRCDPISGHTALYWYRQSLGQGLEFLIYFQGNSAPDKSGLPSDRFSAERTGGSVSTLTIQRTQQEDSAVYLCASSLQGIWYEQYFGPGTRLTVT.